This paragraph covers one T cell receptor (beta chain) sequence. This entry comes from a study of radiotherapy plus CTLA-4 blockade in lung cancer. Some clones are missing from TCRdb's copy, which holds only in-frame ones; the method was immunoSEQ multiplex PCR. The sample yields 40,000 or so clones, approximately 62% seen once. The sample in question was peripheral blood, obtained from a patient treated with radiotherapy plus ipilimumab. The clonotype was recovered from a human donor with non-small cell lung cancer who had a partial response to radiotherapy plus ipilimumab.

Here the CDR3 reads CASSVAGGRVDEQFF. The CDR3 DNA is TGTGCCAGCAGCGTAGCTGGCGGGAGGGTCGATGAGCAGTTCTTC. The chain couples TRBV9 to TRBJ2-1, with 9 bases aligning to TRBD2. The CDR3 consists of 15 residues. J lost 8 bases, V lost 0 bases, and 6 bases had no gene match. The germline V gene encodes CDR1 SGDLS and CDR2 YYNGEE.